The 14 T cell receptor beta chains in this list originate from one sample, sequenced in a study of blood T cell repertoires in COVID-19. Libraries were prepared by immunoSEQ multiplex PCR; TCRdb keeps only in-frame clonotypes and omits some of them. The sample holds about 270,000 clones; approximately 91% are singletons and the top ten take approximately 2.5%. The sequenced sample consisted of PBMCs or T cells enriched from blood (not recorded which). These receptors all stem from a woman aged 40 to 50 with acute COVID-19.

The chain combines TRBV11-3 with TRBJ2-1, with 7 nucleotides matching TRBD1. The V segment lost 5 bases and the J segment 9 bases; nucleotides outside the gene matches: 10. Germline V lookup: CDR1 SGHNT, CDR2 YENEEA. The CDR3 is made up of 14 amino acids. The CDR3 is CASSPTGAGSEQFF. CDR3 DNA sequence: TGTGCCAGCAGCCCTACAGGGGCGGGTAGTGAGCAGTTCTTC.

The CDR3 is CAWSVGQENSPLHF. The CDR3 DNA is TGTGCCTGGAGTGTAGGACAGGAGAATTCACCCCTCCACTTT. The V and J genes are TRBV30 and TRBJ1-6, with 7 bases identical to TRBD1. With 0 bases clipped from V and 7 bases from J, the junction kept 3 bases outside the gene matches. This CDR3 contains 14 residues. Germline-derived CDR1 and CDR2 are GTSNPN and SVGIG (reference sequence).

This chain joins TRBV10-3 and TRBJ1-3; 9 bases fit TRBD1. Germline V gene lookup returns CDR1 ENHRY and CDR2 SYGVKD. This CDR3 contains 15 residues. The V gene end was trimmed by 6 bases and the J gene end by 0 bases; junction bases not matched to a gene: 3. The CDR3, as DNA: TGTGCCATCAGGGGACAGGGCCTCTCTGGAAACACCATATATTTT. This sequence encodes CAIRGQGLSGNTIYF.

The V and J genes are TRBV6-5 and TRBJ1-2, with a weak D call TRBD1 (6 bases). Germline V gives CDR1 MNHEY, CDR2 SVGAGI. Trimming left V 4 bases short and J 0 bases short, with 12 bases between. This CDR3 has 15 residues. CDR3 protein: CASSLTGSANYGYTF. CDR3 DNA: TGTGCCAGCAGTTTAACAGGGAGCGCTAACTATGGCTACACCTTC.

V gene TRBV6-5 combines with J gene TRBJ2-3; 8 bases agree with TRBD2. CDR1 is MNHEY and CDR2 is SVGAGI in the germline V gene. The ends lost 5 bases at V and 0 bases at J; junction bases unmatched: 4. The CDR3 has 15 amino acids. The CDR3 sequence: CASSTAGASTDTQYF. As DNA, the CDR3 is TGTGCCAGCAGTACAGCGGGAGCTAGCACAGATACGCAGTATTTT.

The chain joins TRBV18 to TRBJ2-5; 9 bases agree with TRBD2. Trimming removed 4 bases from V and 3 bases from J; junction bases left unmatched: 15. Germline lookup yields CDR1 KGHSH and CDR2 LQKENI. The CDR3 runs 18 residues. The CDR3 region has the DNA TGTGCCAGCTCACTTTCAAGCGGGGGGCTAACTTATAAAGAGACCCAGTACTTC. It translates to CASSLSSGGLTYKETQYF.

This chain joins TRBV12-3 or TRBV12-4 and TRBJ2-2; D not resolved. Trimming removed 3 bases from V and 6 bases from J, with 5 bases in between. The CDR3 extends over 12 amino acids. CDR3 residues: CASSFNPGELFF. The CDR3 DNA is TGTGCCAGCAGTTTCAATCCCGGGGAGCTGTTTTTT.

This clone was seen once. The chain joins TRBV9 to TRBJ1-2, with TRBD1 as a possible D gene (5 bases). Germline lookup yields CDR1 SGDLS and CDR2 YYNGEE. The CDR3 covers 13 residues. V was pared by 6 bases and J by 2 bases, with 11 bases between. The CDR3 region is CASTTDRNYGYTF. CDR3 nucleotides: TGTGCCAGCACCACCGACAGAAACTATGGCTACACCTTC.

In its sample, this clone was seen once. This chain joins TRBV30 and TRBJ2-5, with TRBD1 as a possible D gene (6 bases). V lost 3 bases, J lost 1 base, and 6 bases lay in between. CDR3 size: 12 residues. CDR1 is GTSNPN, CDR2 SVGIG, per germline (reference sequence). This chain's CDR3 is CAWSRGQETQYF. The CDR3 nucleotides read TGTGCCTGGAGCAGGGGCCAAGAGACCCAGTACTTC.

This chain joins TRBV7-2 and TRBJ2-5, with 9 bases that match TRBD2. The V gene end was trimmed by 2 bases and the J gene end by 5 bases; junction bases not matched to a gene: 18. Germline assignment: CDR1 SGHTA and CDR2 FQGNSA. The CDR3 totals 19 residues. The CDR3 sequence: CASSLKADLAGARGETQYF. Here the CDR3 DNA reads TGTGCCAGCAGCTTAAAGGCGGATTTAGCGGGAGCGCGGGGTGAGACCCAGTACTTC.

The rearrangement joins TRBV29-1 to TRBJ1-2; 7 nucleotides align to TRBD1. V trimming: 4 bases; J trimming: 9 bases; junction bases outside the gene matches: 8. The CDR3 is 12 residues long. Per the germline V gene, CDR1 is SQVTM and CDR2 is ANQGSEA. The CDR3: CSVGGGAGSYTF. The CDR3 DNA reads TGCAGCGTTGGAGGGGGCGCGGGTAGCTACACCTTC.

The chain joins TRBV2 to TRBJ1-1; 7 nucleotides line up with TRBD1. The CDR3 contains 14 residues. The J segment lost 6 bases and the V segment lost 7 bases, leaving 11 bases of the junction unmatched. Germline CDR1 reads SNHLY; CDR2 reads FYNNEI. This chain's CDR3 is CASTALQGWAEAFF. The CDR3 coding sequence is TGTGCCAGCACTGCCTTACAGGGGTGGGCTGAAGCTTTCTTT.

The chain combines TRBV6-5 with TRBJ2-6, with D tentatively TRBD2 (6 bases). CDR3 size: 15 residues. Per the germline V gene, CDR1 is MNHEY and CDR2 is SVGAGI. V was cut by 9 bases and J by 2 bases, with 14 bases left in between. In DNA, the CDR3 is TGTGCCAGTTCCCCTCGCGGGGCTGGGGCCAACGTCCTGACTTTC. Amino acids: CASSPRGAGANVLTF.

The CDR3: CASKDSDTEAFF. In nucleotides, the CDR3 is TGTGCCAGCAAAGACAGCGACACTGAAGCTTTCTTT. The V gene is TRBV6-4, the J gene TRBJ1-1; D may be TRBD1 (5 bases). From germline, CDR1 is MRHNA and CDR2 SNTAGT. The length of the CDR3 is 12 residues. Trimming cost V 7 bases and J 3 bases, with 9 bases left between them.